The 2 T cell receptor beta chains given below trace back to one sample, sequenced in a study of blood T cell repertoires in COVID-19. Data came from immunoSEQ multiplex PCR; TCRdb stores just in-frame clones and leaves some out. The profile covers about 100,000 clones, with 80% to 95% appearing a single time and roughly 4.2% taken by the ten largest. The sequenced sample was peripheral blood. These receptors were obtained from a man aged 18 to 29 with acute or convalescent COVID-19.

The rearrangement links TRBV15 to TRBJ2-1; a possible D gene is TRBD2 (5 bases). This CDR3 is built from 12 residues. CDR1 is LNHNV, CDR2 YYDKDF, per germline (reference sequence). The V end was cut by 8 bases, the J end by 4 bases, with 9 bases between. Written as DNA, the CDR3 is TGTGCCACCTCCGAGGGTTACAATGAGCAGTTCTTC. Translation gives CATSEGYNEQFF.

This clone was recorded once. This chain's CDR3 is CASSPGGAYTEAFF. In nucleotides, the CDR3 is TGTGCCAGCTCACCAGGGGGCGCATACACTGAAGCTTTCTTT. V usage is TRBV18 and J usage is TRBJ1-1; D perhaps matches TRBD1 (6 bases). Germline-derived CDR1 and CDR2 are KGHSH and LQKENI. The ends were cut back, 2 bases at V and 3 bases at J, with 10 bases in the middle. The CDR3 has 14 residues.